These 9 T cell receptor beta chains originate from one sample sequenced in a study of vaccination effects on CD4 cells after COVID-19. Data came from immunoSEQ multiplex PCR; TCRdb stores just in-frame clones and leaves some out. This sample has around 60,000 clones; 60% to 85% occur once, and the top ten carry around 2.9%. The antigens of these receptors remain unknown. Isolation of CD4+ T cells took place after less than twelve days of culture. This specimen was CD4+ T cells from PBMCs cultured without peptide, taken before COVID-19 vaccination. The receptors shown here come from a human donor who received a COVID-19 vaccine.

This chain joins TRBV18 and TRBJ1-1; possibly TRBD1 for D (6 bases). Germline V lookup: CDR1 KGHSH, CDR2 LQKENI. V lost 4 bases to trimming and J lost 3 bases, with 15 bases between them. The length of the CDR3 is 15 residues. The CDR3 DNA reads TGTGCCAGCTCACTTAGGACAGCTCAAGACACTGAAGCTTTCTTT. Residues: CASSLRTAQDTEAFF.

The CDR3 DNA is TGTGCCAGCAGTCTTAGGAACTATGGCTACACCTTC. Its protein is CASSLRNYGYTF. The J gene is TRBJ1-2, the V gene TRBV6-2 or TRBV6-3; no firm D call. CDR3 length: 12 residues. Germline loops: CDR1 MNHEY, CDR2 SVGEGT. Trimming took 5 bases from V and 2 from J, leaving 6 bases between them.

This clone was seen a single time. The chain combines TRBV13 with TRBJ1-1; D ambiguous. The germline gives CDR1 PRHDT, CDR2 FYEKMQ (reference sequence). The ends were cut back, 5 bases at V and 3 bases at J, with 16 bases in the middle. The CDR3 extends over 15 amino acids. The CDR3, as DNA: TGTGCCAGCAGCCCCCTCGGGCCGTTAGACACTGAAGCTTTCTTT. This encodes CASSPLGPLDTEAFF. Full variable domain (outside the CDR3, taken from reference TRBV13 and TRBJ1-1): AAGVIQSPRHLIKEKRETATLKCYPIPRHDTVYWYQQGPGQDPQFLISFYEKMQSDKGSIPDRFSAQQFSDYHSELNMSSLELGDSALYFCASSPLGPLDTEAFFGQGTRLTVV.

V gene TRBV6-5 combines with J gene TRBJ1-2; tentative D call: TRBD1 (5 bases). Germline assignment: CDR1 MNHEY and CDR2 SVGAGI. This CDR3 spans 16 amino acids. V lost 0 bases, J lost 7 bases, and 18 bases lay in between. The chain's CDR3 is CASSYSNRGRDGGYTF. CDR3 in DNA: TGTGCCAGCAGTTACTCGAATCGGGGCAGGGACGGTGGCTACACCTTC.

This chain connects TRBV2 to TRBJ2-3, with 8 nucleotides matching TRBD2. CDR1 is SNHLY and CDR2 is FYNNEI in the germline V gene. This CDR3 spans 13 amino acids. Germline trimming cut 6 bases from V and 6 bases from J; bases unmatched to any gene: 5. The CDR3 reads CASSGGAYDTQYF. DNA of the CDR3: TGTGCCAGCAGCGGGGGGGCGTATGATACGCAGTATTTT.

The rearrangement uses TRBV5-4 and TRBJ2-5, with D possibly matching TRBD1 (5 bases). V was clipped by 0 bases and J by 4 bases, with 19 bases between them. Germline V lookup: CDR1 SGHNT, CDR2 YYREEE (reference sequence). CDR3 length: 17 residues. The CDR3 spells CASSLGPGYLSPETQYF. The CDR3 DNA follows: TGTGCCAGCAGCTTGGGCCCAGGGTACTTGTCGCCAGAGACCCAGTACTTC.

The chain uses TRBV5-1 and TRBJ2-5, with D tentatively TRBD2 (6 bases). Trimming took off 4 bases at V and 3 bases at J, with 13 bases between the two ends. There are 14 residues in the CDR3. Germline CDR1 reads SGHRS; CDR2 reads YFSETQ. The DNA of the CDR3 is TGCGCCAGCAGCCCACCCTCGGGGGAAGAGACCCAGTACTTC. It translates to CASSPPSGEETQYF.

This chain uses TRBV6-6 with TRBJ1-1; a weak D match, TRBD1 (5 bases). V lost 6 bases to trimming and J lost 0 bases, with 11 bases between them. The V gene's germline CDR1 is MNHNY and CDR2 SVGAGI (reference sequence). This CDR3 is 14 amino acids long. This CDR3 reads CASRAGTVNTEAFF. CDR3 coding DNA: TGTGCCAGCAGAGCCGGGACGGTGAACACTGAAGCTTTCTTT.

The chain combines TRBV2 with TRBJ1-3, with TRBD1 as a possible D gene (5 bases). The germline V and J ends were trimmed by 6 bases and 8 bases, with 14 bases remaining between them. Germline CDR1 is SNHLY and CDR2 is FYNNEI. This CDR3 region has 13 residues. For the CDR3, the DNA is TGTGCCAGCAGACCGGGACTTGGGGACACCATATATTTT. This gives the protein CASRPGLGDTIYF.